This TCR beta chain was documented in a study of blood T cell repertoires in COVID-19. Overall study context: Samples came from the United States, Italy and Spain, spanning acute and convalescent COVID-19.

With 3 bases removed from V and 0 bases from J, the gap between germline ends came to 14 bases. The germline gives CDR1 SGHNT, CDR2 YENEEA. The CDR3 spans 16 residues. Authors' methods: Reference gene primer amplification yielded estimated nucleated cell counts. Sequencing was performed with immunoSEQ multiplex PCR; in TCRdb, only in-frame clones are kept and a portion is missing. The DNA was the basis for D and trimming; V, J and clone size are from that table. The profile shows 60,000 to 80,000 clones, around 87% of them singletons. This clonotype was sampled from a human donor in a cohort sampled during active COVID-19. The gene calls are TRBV11-3 and TRBJ1-1; tentatively, D is TRBD1 (5 bases). The sequenced sample was peripheral blood. For the CDR3, the DNA is TGTGCCAGCAGCTTTTTTCTGGGGCGACTGAACACTGAAGCTTTCTTT. Protein: CASSFFLGRLNTEAFF.